The clone carrying this T cell receptor beta chain has just one count. Its antigen remains unknown. The junction does not match germline at one end; this may be a read error. Relapse after autologous stem cell transplantation occurred in every patient, and brentuximab vedotin exposure varied. This specimen belongs to a study of PD-1 blockade in classical Hodgkin lymphoma. Study-wide context: Intravenous infusions of nivolumab 3 mg/kg reached patients every 2 weeks. Study outcomes and limitations: According to reports, newly diagnosed patients had lower baseline TCR diversity than healthy donors, and relapsed/refractory patients had lower baseline TCR diversity still.

Clones were read by immunoSEQ multiplex PCR, and TCRdb kept only the in-frame ones, dropping some. The top ten hold under 3% of the sample, which has under 100,000 clones, about nine tenths seen once. Germline CDR1 is SSHAT and CDR2 is FNYEAQ (reference sequence). This CDR3 region has 13 residues. The clonotype was recovered from a human donor with classical Hodgkin lymphoma. This chain joins TRBV7-7 and TRBJ2-1; D unclear. The source was peripheral blood mononuclear cells (PBMCs), collected before the second cycle of nivolumab. The chain's CDR3 is CASSRLLPDEQFF. For the CDR3, the DNA is TGTGCTAGCAGCCGCCTCCTCCCGGATGAGCAGTTCTTC.